This T cell receptor (beta chain) comes out of a study of cytomegalovirus exposure and HLA in healthy donors. Overall study findings and caveats: Analyzed later, most CMV-associated TCR beta chains appeared HLA-restricted. By HLA locus, TCR association rates varied in a later analysis, with DRB1 showing the most and HLA-C the fewest.

Turning to this clone: Its antigen is undetermined.

Germline lookup yields CDR1 MNHEY and CDR2 SVGAGI. The CDR3 has 13 amino acids. V gave up 6 bases and J gave up 4 bases, with 10 bases separating them. The donors gave bone marrow, and they were healthy. PCR involved 60 Vbeta and 13 Jbeta primers. TCRdb keeps only in-frame clones here, not all; method: immunoSEQ multiplex PCR. The sample lists some 190,000 clones; roughly 81% were seen once. This clonotype originated in a woman aged 25 to 39 in good health and CMV-seropositive. The rearrangement uses TRBV6-5 and TRBJ1-3; D gene uncertain. Sequenced sample: PBMCs. The CDR3 sequence is CASRRSAGNTIYF. CDR3 sequence (DNA): TGTGCCAGCAGGAGGAGCGCGGGAAACACCATATATTTT.